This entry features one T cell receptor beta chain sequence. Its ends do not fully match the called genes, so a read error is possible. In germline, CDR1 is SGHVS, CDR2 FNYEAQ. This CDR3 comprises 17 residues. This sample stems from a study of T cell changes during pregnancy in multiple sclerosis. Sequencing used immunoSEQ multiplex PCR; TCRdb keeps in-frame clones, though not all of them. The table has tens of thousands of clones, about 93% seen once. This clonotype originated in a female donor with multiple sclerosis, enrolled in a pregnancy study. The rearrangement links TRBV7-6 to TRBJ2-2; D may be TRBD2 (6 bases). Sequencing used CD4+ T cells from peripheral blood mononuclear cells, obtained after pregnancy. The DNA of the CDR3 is TGTGCCAGCAGCTTAGAATTGACCCTAGCGAACACCGGGGAGCTGCTTTTT. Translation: CASSLELTLANTGELLF.